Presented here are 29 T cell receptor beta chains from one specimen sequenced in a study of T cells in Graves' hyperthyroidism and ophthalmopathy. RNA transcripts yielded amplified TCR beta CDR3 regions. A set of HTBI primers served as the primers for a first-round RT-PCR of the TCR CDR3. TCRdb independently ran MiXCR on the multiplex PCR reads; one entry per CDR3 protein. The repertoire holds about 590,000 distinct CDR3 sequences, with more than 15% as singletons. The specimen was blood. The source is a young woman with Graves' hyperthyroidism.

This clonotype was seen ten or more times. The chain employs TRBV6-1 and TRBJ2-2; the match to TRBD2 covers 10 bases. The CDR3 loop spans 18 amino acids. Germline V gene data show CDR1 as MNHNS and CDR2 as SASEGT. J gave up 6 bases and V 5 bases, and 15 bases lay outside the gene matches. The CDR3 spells CASSPVQREGLGAGELFF. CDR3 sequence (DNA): TGTGCCAGCAGTCCAGTCCAGCGGGAGGGCCTGGGAGCCGGGGAGCTGTTTTTT.

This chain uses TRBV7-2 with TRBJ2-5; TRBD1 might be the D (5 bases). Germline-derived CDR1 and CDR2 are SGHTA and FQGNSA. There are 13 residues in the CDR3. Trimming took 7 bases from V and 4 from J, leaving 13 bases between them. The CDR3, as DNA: TGTGCCAGCAACCTAGGAAGGGGAGAGACCCAGTACTTC. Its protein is CASNLGRGETQYF.

The CDR3 DNA reads as TGTGCCAGTAGTATAGATATCGGTGCAATCGGCGAGCAGTACTTC. Its protein product is CASSIDIGAIGEQYF. The gene calls are TRBV19 and TRBJ2-7; D not certain. The V end lost 0 bases, the J end lost 6 bases, and 15 bases lay between the germline ends. Germline CDR1 is LNHDA and CDR2 is SQIVND (reference sequence). The CDR3 is 15 residues long.

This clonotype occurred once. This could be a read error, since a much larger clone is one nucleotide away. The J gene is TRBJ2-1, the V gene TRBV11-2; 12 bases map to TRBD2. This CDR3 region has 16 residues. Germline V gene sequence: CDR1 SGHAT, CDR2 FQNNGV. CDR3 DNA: TGTGCCAGCAGCTGGCAGACTAGCGGGAGAAACAATGGGCAGTTCTTC. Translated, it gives CASSWQTSGRNNGQFF.

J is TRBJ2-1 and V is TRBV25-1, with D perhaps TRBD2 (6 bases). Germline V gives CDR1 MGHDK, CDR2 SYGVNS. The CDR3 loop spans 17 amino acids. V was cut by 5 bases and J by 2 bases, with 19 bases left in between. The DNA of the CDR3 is TGTGCCAGCAGTCCCTCCGGAGGGGTGGGCCCCTACAATGAGCAGTTCTTC. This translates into CASSPSGGVGPYNEQFF.

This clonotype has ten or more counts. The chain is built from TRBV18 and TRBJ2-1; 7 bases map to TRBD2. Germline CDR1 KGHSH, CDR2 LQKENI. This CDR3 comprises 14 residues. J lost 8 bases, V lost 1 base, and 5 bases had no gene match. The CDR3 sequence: CASSPRTRSDEQFF. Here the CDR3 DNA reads TGTGCCAGCTCACCACGGACTAGGTCGGATGAGCAGTTCTTC.

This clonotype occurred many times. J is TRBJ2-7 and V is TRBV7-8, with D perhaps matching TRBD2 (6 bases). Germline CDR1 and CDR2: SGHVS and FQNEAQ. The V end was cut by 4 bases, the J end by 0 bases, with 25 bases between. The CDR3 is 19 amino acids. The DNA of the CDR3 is TGTGCCAGCAGCTCGAGGAGTCCCACTAGCACGGGAGTCTCCTACGAGCAGTACTTC. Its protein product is CASSSRSPTSTGVSYEQYF. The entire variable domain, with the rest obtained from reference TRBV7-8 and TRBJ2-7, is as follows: GAGVSQSPRYKVAKRGQDVALRCDPISGHVSLFWYQQALGQGPEFLTYFQNEAQLDKSGLPSDRFFAERPEGSVSTLKIQRTQQEDSAVYLCASSSRSPTSTGVSYEQYFGPGTRLTVT.

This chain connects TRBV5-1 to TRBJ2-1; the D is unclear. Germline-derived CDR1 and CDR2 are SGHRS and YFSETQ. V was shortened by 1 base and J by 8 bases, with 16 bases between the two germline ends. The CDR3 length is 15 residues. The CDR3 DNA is TGCGCCAGCAGCTTGAAAGGTGGTAGCAAGGATGAGCAGTTCTTC. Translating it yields CASSLKGGSKDEQFF.

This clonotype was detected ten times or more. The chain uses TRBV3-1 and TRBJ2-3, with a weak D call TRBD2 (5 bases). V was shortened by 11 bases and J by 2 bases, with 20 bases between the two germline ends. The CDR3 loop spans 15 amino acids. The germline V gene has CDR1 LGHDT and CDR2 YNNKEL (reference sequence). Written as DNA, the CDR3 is TGTGCCCCAATCTTAAACGGGGTAGACACAGATACGCAGTATTTT. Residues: CAPILNGVDTDTQYF.

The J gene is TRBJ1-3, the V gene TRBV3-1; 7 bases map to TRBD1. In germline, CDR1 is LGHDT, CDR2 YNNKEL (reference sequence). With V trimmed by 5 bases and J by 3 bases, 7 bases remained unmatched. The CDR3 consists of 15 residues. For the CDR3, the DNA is TGTGCCAGCAGCGTAGGGGGCCTTGGTGGAAACACCATATATTTT. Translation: CASSVGGLGGNTIYF.

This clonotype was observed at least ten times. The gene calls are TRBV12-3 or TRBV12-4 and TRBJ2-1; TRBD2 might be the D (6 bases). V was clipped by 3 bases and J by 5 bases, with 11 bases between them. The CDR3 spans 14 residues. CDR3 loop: CASSFIAADNEQFF. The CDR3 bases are TGTGCCAGCAGTTTTATAGCGGCAGACAATGAGCAGTTCTTC.

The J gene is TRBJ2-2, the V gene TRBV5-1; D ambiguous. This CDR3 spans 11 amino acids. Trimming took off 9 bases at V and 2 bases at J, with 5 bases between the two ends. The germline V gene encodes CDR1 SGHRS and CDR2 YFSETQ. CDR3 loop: CATRNTGELFF. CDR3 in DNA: TGCGCCACCCGAAACACCGGGGAGCTGTTTTTT.

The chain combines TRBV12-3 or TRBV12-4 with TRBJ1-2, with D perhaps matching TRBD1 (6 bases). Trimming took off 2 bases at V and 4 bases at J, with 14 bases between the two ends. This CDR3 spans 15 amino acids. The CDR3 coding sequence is TGTGCCAGCAGTTTACCGGGACACCGGGGCTATGGCTACACCTTC. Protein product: CASSLPGHRGYGYTF.

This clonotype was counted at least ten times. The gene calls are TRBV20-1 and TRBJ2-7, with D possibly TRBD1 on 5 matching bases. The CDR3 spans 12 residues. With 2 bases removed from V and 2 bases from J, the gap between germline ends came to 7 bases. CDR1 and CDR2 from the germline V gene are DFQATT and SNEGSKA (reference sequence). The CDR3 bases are TGCAGTGCTAGACAGGGTCCCTACGAGCAGTACTTC. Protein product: CSARQGPYEQYF.

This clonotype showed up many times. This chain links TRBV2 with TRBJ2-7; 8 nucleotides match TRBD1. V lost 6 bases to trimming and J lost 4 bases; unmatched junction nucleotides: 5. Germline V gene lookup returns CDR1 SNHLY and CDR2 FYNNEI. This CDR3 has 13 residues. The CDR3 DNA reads TGTGCCAGCAGGATGACAGGGGCATACGAGCAGTACTTC. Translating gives CASRMTGAYEQYF.

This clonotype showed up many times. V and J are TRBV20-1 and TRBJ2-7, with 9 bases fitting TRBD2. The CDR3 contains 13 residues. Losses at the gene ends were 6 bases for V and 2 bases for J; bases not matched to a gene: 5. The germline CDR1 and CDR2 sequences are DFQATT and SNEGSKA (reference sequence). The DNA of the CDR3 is TGCAGTGCACGACTAGCGGCGGCCTACGAGCAGTACTTC. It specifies CSARLAAAYEQYF.

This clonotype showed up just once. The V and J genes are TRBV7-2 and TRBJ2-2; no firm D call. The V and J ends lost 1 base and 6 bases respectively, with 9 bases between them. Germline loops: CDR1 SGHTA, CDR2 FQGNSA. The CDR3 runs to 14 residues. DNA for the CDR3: TGTGCCAGCAGCTTAGACTTGTATTCCGGGGAGCTGTTTTTT. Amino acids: CASSLDLYSGELFF.

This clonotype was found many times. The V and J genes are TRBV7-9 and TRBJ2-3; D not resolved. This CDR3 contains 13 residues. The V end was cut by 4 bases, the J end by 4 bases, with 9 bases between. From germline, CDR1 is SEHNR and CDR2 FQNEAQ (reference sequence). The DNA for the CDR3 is TGTGCCAGCAGCTCATCCTATGCAGATACGCAGTATTTT. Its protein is CASSSSYADTQYF.

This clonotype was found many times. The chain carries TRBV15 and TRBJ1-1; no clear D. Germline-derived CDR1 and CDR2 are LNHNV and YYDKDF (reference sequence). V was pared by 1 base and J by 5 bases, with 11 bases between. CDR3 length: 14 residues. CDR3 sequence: CATSRGPFFTEAFF. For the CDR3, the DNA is TGTGCCACCAGCAGAGGCCCCTTTTTTACTGAAGCTTTCTTT. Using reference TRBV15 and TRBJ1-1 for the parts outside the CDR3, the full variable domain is DAMVIQNPRYQVTQFGKPVTLSCSQTLNHNVMYWYQQKSSQAPKLLFHYYDKDFNNEADTPDNFQSRRPNTSFCFLDIRSPGLGDTAMYLCATSRGPFFTEAFFGQGTRLTVV.

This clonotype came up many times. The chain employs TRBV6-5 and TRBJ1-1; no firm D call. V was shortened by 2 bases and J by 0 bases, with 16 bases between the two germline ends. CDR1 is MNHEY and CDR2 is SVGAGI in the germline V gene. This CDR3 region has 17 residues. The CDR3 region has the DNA TGTGCCAGCAGTTACGTAAGCGGCAGGAGAATGAACACTGAAGCTTTCTTT. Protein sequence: CASSYVSGRRMNTEAFF.

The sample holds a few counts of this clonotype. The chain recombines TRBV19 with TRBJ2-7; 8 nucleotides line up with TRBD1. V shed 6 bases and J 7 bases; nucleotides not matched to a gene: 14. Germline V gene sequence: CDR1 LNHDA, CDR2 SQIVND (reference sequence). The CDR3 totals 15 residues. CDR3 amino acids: CASRAAGGHPGEQYF. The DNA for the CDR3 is TGTGCCAGTAGGGCGGCAGGGGGCCATCCGGGGGAGCAGTACTTC.

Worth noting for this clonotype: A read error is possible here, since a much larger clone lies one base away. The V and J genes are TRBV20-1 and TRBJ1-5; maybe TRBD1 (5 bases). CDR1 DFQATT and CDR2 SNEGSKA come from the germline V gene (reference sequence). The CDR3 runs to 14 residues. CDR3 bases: TGCAGTCCTAGAGGGTTTGGGGCTAATCAGCCCCAGCATTTT. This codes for CSPRGFGANQPQHF.

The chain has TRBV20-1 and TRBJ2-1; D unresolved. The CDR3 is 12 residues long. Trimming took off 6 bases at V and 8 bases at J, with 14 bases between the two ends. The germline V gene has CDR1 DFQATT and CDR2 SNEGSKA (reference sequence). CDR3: CSAQRIGHEQFF. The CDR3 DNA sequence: TGCAGTGCCCAGAGAATAGGCCATGAGCAGTTCTTC.

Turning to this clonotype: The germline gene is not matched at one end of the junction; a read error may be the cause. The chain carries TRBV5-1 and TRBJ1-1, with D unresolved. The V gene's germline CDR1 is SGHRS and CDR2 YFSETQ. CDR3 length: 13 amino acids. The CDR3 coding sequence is TGCACCAGCAGCTTACAAGGTGTGGATGAAGCTTTCTTT. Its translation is CTSSLQGVDEAFF.

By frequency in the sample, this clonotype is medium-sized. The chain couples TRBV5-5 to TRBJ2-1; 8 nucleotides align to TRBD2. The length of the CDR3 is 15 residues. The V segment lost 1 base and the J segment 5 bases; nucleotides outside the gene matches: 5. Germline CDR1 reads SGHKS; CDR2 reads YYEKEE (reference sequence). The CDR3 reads CASSLIGTRNNEQFF. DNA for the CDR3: TGTGCCAGCAGCTTGATTGGGACTAGGAACAATGAGCAGTTCTTC.

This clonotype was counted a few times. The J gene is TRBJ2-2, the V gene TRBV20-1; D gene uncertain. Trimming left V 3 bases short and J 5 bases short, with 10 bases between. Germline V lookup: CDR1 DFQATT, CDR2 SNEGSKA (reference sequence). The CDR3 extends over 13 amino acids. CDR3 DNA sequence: TGCAGTGCTAGTTTTCCTGGGACCGGGGAGCTGTTTTTT. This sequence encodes CSASFPGTGELFF.

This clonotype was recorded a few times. The CDR3 nucleotides read TGTGCCAGCAGCTTAGGGGGATTGTACAGGGGTGGTTTTAACTATGGCTACACCTTC. This translates into CASSLGGLYRGGFNYGYTF. J is TRBJ1-2 and V is TRBV7-8, with TRBD1 matching over 7 bases. Germline values: CDR1 SGHVS, CDR2 FQNEAQ. The trim removed 1 base at V and 1 base at J, leaving 15 bases unmatched. This CDR3 spans 19 amino acids.

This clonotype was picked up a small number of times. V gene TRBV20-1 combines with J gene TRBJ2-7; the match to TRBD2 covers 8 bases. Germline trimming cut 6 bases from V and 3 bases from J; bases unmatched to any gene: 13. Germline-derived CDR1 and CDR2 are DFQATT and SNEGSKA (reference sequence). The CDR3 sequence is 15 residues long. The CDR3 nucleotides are TGCAGTGCCCCGGGTGCAGCGGGAGTGGACTACGAGCAGTACTTC. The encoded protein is CSAPGAAGVDYEQYF.

The CDR3 nucleotides read TGTGCCAGCATGGGACAGGGGGCCCCGAACACTGAAGCTTTCTTT. Its protein is CASMGQGAPNTEAFF. This chain connects TRBV27 to TRBJ1-1, with 12 bases aligning to TRBD1. This CDR3 spans 15 amino acids. With V trimmed by 7 bases and J by 1 base, 4 bases remained unmatched. Per the germline V gene, CDR1 is MNHEY and CDR2 is SMNVEV (reference sequence).